Below, 24 T cell receptor beta chains from the same sample are listed, as sequenced in a study of CD4 T cells in relation to SARS-CoV-2 and coronaviruses (TCRdb year 2021). Their antigens remain unidentified. Libraries were built with the immunoSEQ multiplex PCR assay. Not all clones reach the TCRdb copy of this immuneACCESS table, which keeps in-frame sequences only. Checked studies attribute under half of the gap to unresolved V genes and leave the rest unexplained. The sample table contains about 23,000 clones; only one count was recorded for over 65% of them. The ten biggest clones cover over 25% of the sample. CD4+ T cells from unexposed donors were collected before the COVID-19 pandemic (2011-2018). Following 10 days of culture, the EasySep CD4+ T cell isolation kit was used to isolate CD4+ T cells. Sample: CD4+ T cells from PBMCs, cultured in vitro. The receptors stem from a human donor in good health.

The rearrangement joins TRBV7-2 to TRBJ2-1, with TRBD1 matching over 7 bases. The junction had 13 bases not matched to a gene; V was cut back by 5 bases and J by 6 bases. Germline CDR1 reads SGHTA; CDR2 reads FQGNSA. The CDR3 runs to 16 residues. The CDR3 bases are TGTGCCAGCAGCCCCCGACAGGGTGGTTACGGCAATGAGCAGTTCTTC. Amino acid sequence: CASSPRQGGYGNEQFF.

The chain uses TRBV19 and TRBJ2-6; D is unclear. The CDR3 spans 13 residues. Between the trimmed V and J ends, which lost 3 bases and 4 bases, there was a span of 4 bases. The germline gives CDR1 LNHDA, CDR2 SQIVND (reference sequence). The CDR3 spells CASSMAGANVLTF. CDR3 in DNA: TGTGCCAGTAGTATGGCCGGGGCCAACGTCCTGACTTTC.

This chain links TRBV6-5 with TRBJ2-7; D is perhaps TRBD1 or TRBD2 (5 bases each). V was trimmed by 6 bases and J by 6 bases, leaving 18 bases between them. In germline, CDR1 is MNHEY, CDR2 SVGAGI. The CDR3 extends over 14 amino acids. The CDR3 DNA is TGTGCCAGCAGCCGCCGGGACGTCCGTCCCGAGCAGTACTTC. Protein: CASSRRDVRPEQYF.

The J gene is TRBJ1-5, the V gene TRBV24-1; TRBD1 is a possible D gene (5 bases). CDR1 is KGHDR, CDR2 SFDVKD, per germline. CDR3 length: 14 amino acids. Trimming took off 3 bases at V and 3 bases at J, with 8 bases between the two ends. The CDR3 bases are TGTGCCACCAGTGATGGGGCTCTCAATCAGCCCCAGCATTTT. Translating gives CATSDGALNQPQHF.

Only one count was recorded for this clone. The V gene is TRBV10-3, the J gene TRBJ2-5; D perhaps matches TRBD2 (5 bases). Looked up from germline, CDR1 is ENHRY and CDR2 is SYGVKD. This CDR3 region has 13 residues. Trimming removed 3 bases from V and 3 bases from J, with 8 bases in between. DNA of the CDR3: TGTGCCATCAGTGATGGGGAGAAAGAGACCCAGTACTTC. Amino acids: CAISDGEKETQYF.

The chain links TRBV6-5 to TRBJ2-1; possibly TRBD1 or TRBD2 for D (5 bases each). The CDR3 totals 15 residues. V lost 8 bases, J lost 0 bases, and 14 bases lay in between. CDR1 is MNHEY and CDR2 is SVGAGI in the germline V gene. The CDR3 loop is CASGTTVSSYNEQFF. CDR3 DNA: TGTGCCAGCGGGACCACAGTTAGCTCCTACAATGAGCAGTTCTTC.

This clone was counted only a few times. The J gene is TRBJ1-2, the V gene TRBV19; D is possibly TRBD1 (5 bases). Germline CDR1 and CDR2: LNHDA and SQIVND (reference sequence). V lost 4 bases and J 4 bases, leaving 13 bases between the germline ends. CDR3 length equals 14 residues. The CDR3 reads CASSRQQDPYGYTF. DNA for the CDR3: TGTGCCAGTAGTAGGCAACAGGACCCCTATGGCTACACCTTC.

This clone was observed a single time. The V gene is TRBV7-2, the J gene TRBJ2-5; 11 positions match TRBD2. The CDR3 contains 16 residues. V was clipped by 3 bases and J by 5 bases; unmatched bases: 8. Germline CDR1 SGHTA, CDR2 FQGNSA. The CDR3, as DNA: TGTGCCAGCAGCTTTCCAACTGCTAGCGGGAGGGAGACCCAGTACTTC. Its protein is CASSFPTASGRETQYF.

The chain couples TRBV11-2 to TRBJ2-7; no definite D call. The germline V and J ends were trimmed by 1 base and 3 bases, with 7 bases remaining between them. There are 13 residues in the CDR3. Germline values: CDR1 SGHAT, CDR2 FQNNGV. The CDR3: CASSLAQDYEQYF. CDR3 bases: TGTGCCAGCAGCTTAGCACAAGACTACGAGCAGTACTTC.

The chain recombines TRBV27 with TRBJ1-1, with 8 positions matching TRBD1. Germline CDR1 is MNHEY and CDR2 is SMNVEV (reference sequence). V gave up 4 bases and J gave up 5 bases; unmatched junction bases: 9. This CDR3 region has 15 residues. As DNA, the CDR3 is TGTGCCAGCAGTTCTTTGAGGACAGGGAAAACTGAAGCTTTCTTT. This translates into CASSSLRTGKTEAFF.

This chain links TRBV10-3 with TRBJ2-7, with a possible D match to TRBD1 (5 bases). Germline values: CDR1 ENHRY, CDR2 SYGVKD. The CDR3 contains 14 residues. Trimming took 6 bases from V and 5 from J, leaving 17 bases between them. The chain's CDR3 is CAISPTGARNEQYF. The CDR3 nucleotides read TGTGCCATCAGCCCTACTGGGGCCAGGAACGAGCAGTACTTC.

This sequence joins TRBV19 and TRBJ1-1; 7 positions match TRBD1. Germline CDR1 is LNHDA and CDR2 is SQIVND (reference sequence). The CDR3 has 13 amino acids. V shed 6 bases and J 0 bases; nucleotides not matched to a gene: 1. DNA of the CDR3: TGTGCCAGTAGCGACAGGGTGAACACTGAAGCTTTCTTT. This codes for CASSDRVNTEAFF.

The CDR3 is CAWSTPTGPQHF. The CDR3 DNA sequence: TGTGCCTGGAGTACCCCCACGGGGCCCCAGCATTTT. V usage is TRBV30 and J usage is TRBJ1-5; D gene uncertain. The germline V gene encodes CDR1 GTSNPN and CDR2 SVGIG (reference sequence). With 2 bases removed from V and 9 bases from J, the gap between germline ends came to 11 bases. The CDR3 is 12 amino acids.

The rearrangement joins TRBV7-9 to TRBJ2-7; 9 bases fit TRBD2. This CDR3 comprises 14 residues. The germline V gene encodes CDR1 SEHNR and CDR2 FQNEAQ (reference sequence). V dropped 4 bases and J dropped 3; count of bases not matched to a gene: 4. For the CDR3, the DNA is TGTGCCAGCAGCTCAAAGACTAGCGGCTACGAGCAGTACTTC. It specifies CASSSKTSGYEQYF.

The J gene is TRBJ2-2, the V gene TRBV5-1, with 9 bases lining up with TRBD1. CDR1 SGHRS and CDR2 YFSETQ come from the germline V gene. The CDR3 has 17 amino acids. J lost 0 bases, V lost 4 bases, and 7 bases had no gene match. In nucleotides, the CDR3 is TGCGCCAGCAGCCGGGTCGGGACAGGGACGAACACCGGGGAGCTGTTTTTT. Translating it yields CASSRVGTGTNTGELFF.

The chain carries TRBV2 and TRBJ1-5; no clear D gene. Germline CDR1 and CDR2: SNHLY and FYNNEI. The CDR3 length is 13 residues. V was trimmed by 5 bases and J by 2 bases, leaving 7 bases between them. DNA of the CDR3: TGTGCCAGCAGTTACACCGGCAATCAGCCCCAGCATTTT. Its protein product is CASSYTGNQPQHF.

V usage is TRBV30 and J usage is TRBJ2-7; 8 bases are a match to TRBD2. The length of the CDR3 is 14 residues. J gave up 2 bases and V 0 bases, and 3 bases lay outside the gene matches. Germline loops: CDR1 GTSNPN, CDR2 SVGIG (reference sequence). The CDR3 here is CAWSVQAGAYEQYF. The CDR3 DNA reads TGTGCCTGGAGTGTACAAGCGGGAGCCTACGAGCAGTACTTC.

The CDR3 loop is CASSPTPSRAPPGANVLTF. The CDR3 DNA reads as TGTGCCAGCAGCCCGACCCCCTCACGAGCTCCCCCGGGGGCCAACGTCCTGACTTTC. The J gene is TRBJ2-6, the V gene TRBV9, with D uncertain. The CDR3 is made up of 19 amino acids. V dropped 4 bases and J dropped 4 bases, with 24 bases sitting between them. Germline V gene lookup returns CDR1 SGDLS and CDR2 YYNGEE.

The chain links TRBV5-1 to TRBJ2-2; 10 bases are shared with TRBD1. This CDR3 spans 16 amino acids. The V gene's germline CDR1 is SGHRS and CDR2 YFSETQ. Trimming removed 1 base from V and 8 bases from J; junction bases left unmatched: 8. The CDR3 sequence is CASSLPTGGSSGELFF. CDR3 nucleotide sequence: TGCGCCAGCAGCTTGCCGACAGGGGGCTCTTCAGGGGAGCTGTTTTTT.

The genes are TRBV19 and TRBJ1-5, with TRBD1 identical over 9 bases. The V gene's germline CDR1 is LNHDA and CDR2 SQIVND (reference sequence). V shed 5 bases, J shed 2 bases, and the junction held 7 bases outside the gene matches. The CDR3 extends over 16 amino acids. In nucleotides, the CDR3 is TGTGCCAGTAGTGTGAGACAGGGGGTTCGCAATCAGCCCCAGCATTTT. Its translation: CASSVRQGVRNQPQHF.

The chain links TRBV10-3 to TRBJ2-1; D possibly uses TRBD1 or TRBD2 (5 bases each). CDR3 length equals 13 residues. V was shortened by 3 bases and J by 9 bases, with 12 bases between the two germline ends. The germline CDR1 and CDR2 sequences are ENHRY and SYGVKD. The CDR3 bases are TGTGCCATCAGTGACGAGGGGCCAAGTGAGCAGTTCTTC. Its translation is CAISDEGPSEQFF.

J is TRBJ2-3 and V is TRBV7-3, with 11 bases matching TRBD2. The J segment lost 7 bases and the V segment lost 5 bases, leaving 17 bases of the junction unmatched. The germline V gene has CDR1 SGHTA and CDR2 FQGTGA. This CDR3 spans 18 amino acids. This chain's CDR3 is CASSHNSLSGRADYTQYF. Here the CDR3 DNA reads TGTGCCAGCAGCCATAATAGCCTTAGCGGGAGGGCCGATTATACGCAGTATTTT. The whole variable domain, filled in from reference TRBV7-3 and TRBJ2-3, reads GAGVSQTPSNKVTEKGKYVELRCDPISGHTALYWYRQSLGQGPEFLIYFQGTGAADDSGLPNDRFFAVRPEGSVSTLKIQRTERGDSAVYLCASSHNSLSGRADYTQYFGPGTRLTVL.

V and J are TRBV12-3 or TRBV12-4 and TRBJ2-2, with D unresolved. The CDR3 consists of 12 residues. V gave up 5 bases and J gave up 7 bases, with 8 bases separating them. CDR3 protein: CASSLPGGELFF. CDR3 coding DNA: TGTGCCAGCAGTCTGCCAGGCGGGGAGCTGTTTTTT.

This clone has more than one count but fewer than ten. The rearrangement joins TRBV28 to TRBJ1-2; D unclear. This CDR3 has 11 residues. CDR1 is MDHEN, CDR2 SYDVKM, per germline. V lost 5 bases and J 8 bases, leaving 9 bases between the germline ends. The CDR3 coding sequence is TGTGCCAGCAGTCCACAAAGGGGCTACACCTTC. This encodes CASSPQRGYTF.